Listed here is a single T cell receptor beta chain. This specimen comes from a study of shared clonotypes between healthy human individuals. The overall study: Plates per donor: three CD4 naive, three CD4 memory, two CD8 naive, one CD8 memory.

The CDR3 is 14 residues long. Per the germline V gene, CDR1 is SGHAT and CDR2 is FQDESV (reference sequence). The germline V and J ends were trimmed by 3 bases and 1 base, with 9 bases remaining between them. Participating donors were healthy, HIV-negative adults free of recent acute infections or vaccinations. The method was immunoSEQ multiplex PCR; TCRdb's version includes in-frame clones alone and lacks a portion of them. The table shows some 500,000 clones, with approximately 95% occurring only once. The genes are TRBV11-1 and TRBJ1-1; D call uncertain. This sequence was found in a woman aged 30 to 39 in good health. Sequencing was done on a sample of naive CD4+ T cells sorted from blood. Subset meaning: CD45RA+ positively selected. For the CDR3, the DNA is TGTGCCAGCAGCTTTCCGACCCAGAACACTGAAGCTTTCTTT. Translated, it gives CASSFPTQNTEAFF.